This TCR beta chain was found in a study of cytomegalovirus exposure and HLA in healthy donors. Study outcomes and limitations: According to a subsequent analysis, TCR clusters from the first cohort were inclined to appear together in the 110 or so validation repertoires. Approximately 160 TCR beta chains were listed as cytomegalovirus-associated. Across donors, most TCRs were seen rarely, yet some public ones were widespread.

Turning to this clone: Its antigen remains unknown.

The V gene's germline CDR1 is MNHNY and CDR2 SVGAGI (reference sequence). The CDR3 has 15 amino acids. V shed 2 bases, J shed 8 bases, and the junction held 8 bases outside the gene matches. Donors were drawn from the approximately 120-subject validation cohort, separate from the 666-subject first cohort. TCRdb's copy holds only in-frame clones and misses some; the assay was immunoSEQ multiplex PCR. The sample yields a few hundred thousand clones, 70% to 90% seen once. The rearrangement joins TRBV6-6 to TRBJ2-2, with 7 bases matching TRBD2. This receptor was identified in a woman younger than 35 in good health and CMV-seronegative. The source material was PBMCs. The CDR3 coding sequence is TGTGCCAGCAGTTACGGGGCGGGGGTCTCTGGGGAGCTGTTTTTT. Its protein is CASSYGAGVSGELFF.